This TCR beta chain comes out of a study of Graves' ophthalmopathy and Graves' hyperthyroidism. Amplification of TCR beta CDR3 regions used RNA transcripts. A first-round RT-PCR used HTBI primers, followed by a second-round multiplex PCR. MiXCR, applied by TCRdb to the multiplex PCR reads, yields one record per CDR3 protein. In the table there are 1 million to 1.3 million distinct CDR3 sequences, about 40% of which are singletons. This clonotype came up many times. V was trimmed by 1 base and J by 2 bases, leaving 9 bases between them. This CDR3 spans 14 amino acids. Per germline, CDR1 SGHVS and CDR2 FQNEAQ.

This clonotype was sampled from an adult man with Graves' hyperthyroidism. The chain joins TRBV7-8 to TRBJ2-7; tentatively, D is TRBD2 (5 bases). Sequenced input: peripheral blood or thyroid tissue (not recorded which). In DNA form, the CDR3 reads TGTGCCAGCAGCTTAGGGCTGGGAGCCTACGAGCAGTACTTC. Translating gives CASSLGLGAYEQYF. The whole variable domain, filled in from reference TRBV7-8 and TRBJ2-7, reads GAGVSQSPRYKVAKRGQDVALRCDPISGHVSLFWYQQALGQGPEFLTYFQNEAQLDKSGLPSDRFFAERPEGSVSTLKIQRTQQEDSAVYLCASSLGLGAYEQYFGPGTRLTVT.